The count of the clone carrying this TCR beta chain is one. This record comes from a study of blood T cell repertoires in COVID-19. Turning to the study itself: Sample material is recorded as cDNA or gDNA derived from T cells, B-cell-depleted T cells, or PBMCs.

This CDR3 has 13 amino acids. CDR1 is SNHLY and CDR2 is FYNNEI in the germline V gene. With V trimmed by 10 bases and J by 6 bases, 9 bases remained unmatched. In the study's own analysis: Nucleated cell counts were estimated from reference gene primer amplification. Here immunoSEQ multiplex PCR was the method, and the copy in TCRdb shows in-frame clones only, minus some. D and trimming were read from the DNA, whereas the V and J calls and clone size are those reported in that table. The table records approximately 230,000 clones, approximately 80% of them present only once. Material: peripheral blood. The TCR comes from an elderly woman with active or convalescent COVID-19. The chain uses TRBV2 and TRBJ2-7, with 10 positions matching TRBD1. The CDR3 loop reads CATRGQGTGEQYF. The CDR3, as DNA: TGTGCCACCAGGGGACAGGGGACTGGCGAGCAGTACTTC. The full variable domain, completed using reference TRBV2 and TRBJ2-7, is EPEVTQTPSHQVTQMGQEVILRCVPISNHLYFYWYRQILGQKVEFLVSFYNNEISEKSEIFDDQFSVERPDGSNFTLKIRSTKLEDSAMYFCATRGQGTGEQYFGPGTRLTVT.